These 2 T cell receptor beta chains originate from one sample sequenced in a study of beta chain features in type 1 diabetes. The authors reverse transcribed all of the isolated RNA, so sequencing captured expressed TCRB transcripts. Libraries were prepared by immunoSEQ multiplex PCR; TCRdb keeps only in-frame clonotypes and omits some of them. The table has tens of thousands of clones, around 56% seen once; the top ten hold 2% to 3%. Study observations and caveats: A moderate, significant TCRB CDR3 shortening appeared in type 1 diabetes across four CD4+ subsets.

No antigen is known for these receptors. Sample: Tregs from blood. Every receptor here comes from a woman in her thirties or forties with type 1 diabetes.

This clone was observed a handful of times. The V gene is TRBV7-9, the J gene TRBJ1-3, with no clear D. The V gene lost 5 bases and the J gene lost 0 bases, with 8 bases spanning the gap. The CDR3 covers 14 residues. Germline V gene sequence: CDR1 SEHNR, CDR2 FQNEAQ (reference sequence). The CDR3 protein is CASSHSYSGNTIYF. CDR3 bases: TGTGCCAGCAGCCACTCCTACTCTGGAAACACCATATATTTT.

In nucleotides, the CDR3 is TGTGCCAGCAGCGCGACAGGGGGCCGAGAGACCCAGTACTTC. Its translation: CASSATGGRETQYF. The chain employs TRBV5-4 and TRBJ2-5, with TRBD1 identical over 10 bases. Germline V gives CDR1 SGHNT, CDR2 YYREEE (reference sequence). The CDR3 loop spans 14 amino acids. J lost 4 bases, V lost 4 bases, and 4 bases had no gene match.